This T cell receptor (beta chain) is from a study of blood T cell repertoires in COVID-19. Study in general: COVID-19 samples, acute and convalescent, were from the United States, Italy and Spain. T cells, B-cell-depleted T cells, or PBMCs provided the cDNA or gDNA that served as material.

Libraries were prepared by immunoSEQ multiplex PCR; TCRdb keeps only in-frame clonotypes and omits some of them. The sample records roughly 150,000 clones, around 92% being singletons. Germline V gives CDR1 MNHEY, CDR2 SVGAGI. The trim removed 4 bases at V and 6 bases at J, leaving 6 bases unmatched. The CDR3 spans 15 residues. This TCR derives from a man aged 55 to 70 with acute or convalescent COVID-19. The source material was peripheral blood. The chain has TRBV6-5 and TRBJ1-6; 7 nucleotides line up with TRBD1. CDR3: CASSSGDRLNSPLHF. CDR3 nucleotide sequence: TGTGCCAGCAGTTCCGGGGACAGACTTAATTCACCCCTCCACTTT.